The sequence of this T cell receptor beta chain was determined in a study of TIL therapy for anti-PD-1-resistant metastatic lung cancer. Study summary: Median patient age was 54, ranging about 35-85 years. Most patients had lung adenocarcinoma. Notes on the study in general: The baseline peripheral repertoire was partially replaced by infused TIL clonotypes that later decayed.

The CDR3 has 16 residues. The ends were cut back, 1 base at V and 6 bases at J, with 15 bases in the middle. Germline V lookup: CDR1 SGHTA, CDR2 FQGTGA. This was the immunoSEQ v3 assay. Method: immunoSEQ multiplex PCR; TCRdb's copy keeps in-frame clones and lacks some. This repertoire shows 20,000 to 25,000 clones, 70% to 80% found once; its top ten account for around 1.8%. Note on this clone: As yet, its antigen is unknown.

The time point: pre-treatment sample, taken before nivolumab and TIL therapy. Enrollment ran from October 2017 to early 2020. The gene calls are TRBV7-3 and TRBJ2-2; TRBD2 might be the D (6 bases). The receptor was isolated from a person aged 25 to 80 with non-small cell lung cancer. This specimen was blood, taken at baseline. In DNA, the CDR3 is TGTGCCAGCAGCTTAAATCCCAACCGCGGGGCCGGGGAGCTGTTTTTT. Encoded protein: CASSLNPNRGAGELFF. The full variable domain, with the rest looked up from reference TRBV7-3 and TRBJ2-2, is GAGVSQTPSNKVTEKGKYVELRCDPISGHTALYWYRQSLGQGPEFLIYFQGTGAADDSGLPNDRFFAVRPEGSVSTLKIQRTERGDSAVYLCASSLNPNRGAGELFFGEGSRLTVL.